Below, 24 T cell receptor beta chains from the same sample are listed, as sequenced in a study of cytomegalovirus exposure and HLA in healthy donors. In the PCR, 60 Vbeta and 13 Jbeta primers were used. Repertoires were generated with immunoSEQ multiplex PCR, while TCRdb's copy carries only in-frame clones and drops some. The sample lists about 250,000 clones, around 65% occurring once. Sequenced material: PBMCs. The receptors were sampled from a female donor in good health and CMV-seronegative.

The J gene is TRBJ2-2, the V gene TRBV4-2, with TRBD2 identical over 9 bases. CDR3 length: 16 residues. Germline V gene lookup returns CDR1 LGHNA and CDR2 YNFKEQ. The ends lost 4 bases at V and 4 bases at J; junction bases unmatched: 7. The CDR3 DNA follows: TGTGCCAGCAGCCTAGTAGCGGGAGTCGTCACCGGGGAGCTGTTTTTT. Translating gives CASSLVAGVVTGELFF.

The genes are TRBV6-4 and TRBJ2-1; 9 bases agree with TRBD2. Germline-derived CDR1 and CDR2 are MRHNA and SNTAGT. The CDR3 contains 15 residues. With V trimmed by 4 bases and J by 8 bases, 9 bases remained unmatched. The CDR3 sequence is CASSGVAGESDEQFF. For the CDR3, the DNA is TGTGCCAGCAGTGGGGTAGCGGGAGAGAGCGATGAGCAGTTCTTC.

J is TRBJ2-1 and V is TRBV7-3, with 9 bases fitting TRBD1. With V trimmed by 5 bases and J by 6 bases, 11 bases remained unmatched. The CDR3 is 16 amino acids. The germline gives CDR1 SGHTA, CDR2 FQGTGA. CDR3 loop: CASSAYPTGGGNEQFF. The CDR3 DNA reads TGTGCCAGCAGCGCATACCCGACAGGGGGAGGCAATGAGCAGTTCTTC.

A note on this clone: The same CDR3 can be traced to other DNA sequences in this sample. The chain has TRBV6-5 and TRBJ1-5; maybe TRBD1 (6 bases). This CDR3 has 13 residues. The V and J ends lost 5 bases and 5 bases respectively, with 10 bases between them. Germline values: CDR1 MNHEY, CDR2 SVGAGI. This CDR3 is CASSRRGDQPQHF. The CDR3 nucleotides read TGTGCCAGCAGTCGCAGGGGTGATCAGCCCCAGCATTTT.

The CDR3 loop is CASTPSGVNIQYF. In DNA, the CDR3 is TGTGCCAGCACCCCCTCAGGGGTAAACATTCAGTACTTC. This chain uses TRBV28 with TRBJ2-4, with TRBD1 as a possible D gene (6 bases). V was shortened by 7 bases and J by 6 bases, with 13 bases between the two germline ends. This CDR3 comprises 13 residues. Germline assignment: CDR1 MDHEN and CDR2 SYDVKM.

V and J are TRBV9 and TRBJ2-3; the match to TRBD2 covers 7 bases. V lost 2 bases, J lost 0 bases, and 3 bases stayed unmatched. Germline assignment: CDR1 SGDLS and CDR2 YYNGEE. The CDR3 runs to 15 residues. The DNA of the CDR3 is TGTGCCAGCAGCGTGCCGGGACTAAGCACAGATACGCAGTATTTT. Protein sequence: CASSVPGLSTDTQYF. Full variable domain (remainder filled in from reference TRBV9 and TRBJ2-3): DSGVTQTPKHLITATGQRVTLRCSPRSGDLSVYWYQQSLDQGLQFLIQYYNGEERAKGNILERFSAQQFPDLHSELNLSSLELGDSALYFCASSVPGLSTDTQYFGPGTRLTVL.

V usage is TRBV5-1 and J usage is TRBJ2-5, with 7 nucleotides matching TRBD1. The CDR3 totals 15 residues. With V trimmed by 5 bases and J by 4 bases, 11 bases remained unmatched. Germline V lookup: CDR1 SGHRS, CDR2 YFSETQ. The CDR3 reads CASSPGQASGETQYF. DNA of the CDR3: TGCGCCAGCAGTCCTGGACAGGCCTCGGGAGAGACCCAGTACTTC.

The V call is TRBV7-3, the J call TRBJ2-6, with TRBD1 identical over 8 bases. This CDR3 is built from 13 residues. The V gene end was trimmed by 5 bases and the J gene end by 9 bases; junction bases not matched to a gene: 3. Germline assignment: CDR1 SGHTA and CDR2 FQGTGA. The CDR3 region is CASSDRGGNVLTF. For the CDR3, the DNA is TGTGCCAGCAGCGACAGGGGAGGCAACGTCCTGACTTTC.

This chain uses TRBV19 with TRBJ1-2, with D possibly being TRBD1 (6 bases). CDR3 length equals 15 residues. Germline V gene sequence: CDR1 LNHDA, CDR2 SQIVND (reference sequence). V was shortened by 0 bases and J by 4 bases, with 12 bases between the two germline ends. This CDR3 is CASSIDLWGPYGYTF. In nucleotides, the CDR3 is TGTGCCAGTAGTATAGATTTGTGGGGGCCCTATGGCTACACCTTC.

V and J are TRBV7-9 and TRBJ2-3; no definite D call. The CDR3 is 12 amino acids. The V gene's germline CDR1 is SEHNR and CDR2 FQNEAQ (reference sequence). V lost 5 bases to trimming and J lost 6 bases, with 9 bases between them. CDR3 DNA sequence: TGTGCCAGCAGCCTCCCTCGGGATACGCAGTATTTT. Encoded protein: CASSLPRDTQYF.

This clone appeared a few times. The CDR3 nucleotides read TGTGCCAGCATCCCCGGGCCTAGGGGGACTGAAGCTTTCTTT. It codes for CASIPGPRGTEAFF. The rearrangement joins TRBV11-2 to TRBJ1-1; possible D gene TRBD1, 6 bases. Trimming removed 7 bases from V and 5 bases from J, with 17 bases in between. Germline V CDR1 and CDR2: SGHAT, FQNNGV. There are 14 residues in the CDR3.

The rearrangement links TRBV7-2 to TRBJ2-1; tentatively, D is TRBD2 (5 bases). The germline V and J ends were trimmed by 1 base and 2 bases, with 9 bases remaining between them. Germline CDR1 SGHTA, CDR2 FQGNSA. The CDR3 loop spans 15 amino acids. In nucleotides, the CDR3 is TGTGCCAGCAGCTTAGAGCGGCTAGCCTACAATGAGCAGTTCTTC. This gives the protein CASSLERLAYNEQFF.

This clone showed up just once. V is TRBV5-1 and J is TRBJ2-6; 12 bases match TRBD1. Germline trimming cut 5 bases from V and 0 bases from J; bases unmatched to any gene: 9. CDR1 and CDR2 (germline): SGHRS, YFSETQ. The CDR3 sequence is 19 residues long. The CDR3 loop reads CASRGDRGQWGSGANVLTF. CDR3 nucleotide sequence: TGCGCCAGCAGGGGGGACAGGGGGCAATGGGGCTCTGGGGCCAACGTCCTGACTTTC.

This clone was observed a few times. The gene calls are TRBV5-6 and TRBJ2-5; the D is unclear. Trimming shortened V by 1 base and J by 5 bases, and 9 bases separated the two germline ends. This CDR3 is built from 13 residues. Germline V CDR1 and CDR2: SGHDT, YYEEEE. The CDR3 region has the DNA TGTGCCAGCAGCTTGACTCGCCGGGAGACCCAGTACTTC. Translating it yields CASSLTRRETQYF.

The genes are TRBV6-1 and TRBJ2-7; 8 bases match TRBD1. The CDR3 is 12 residues long. The germline V gene encodes CDR1 MNHNS and CDR2 SASEGT. V gave up 6 bases and J gave up 2 bases; unmatched junction bases: 0. CDR3 in DNA: TGTGCCAGCAGGGACAGGGCCTACGAGCAGTACTTC. Protein product: CASRDRAYEQYF.

The chain uses TRBV18 and TRBJ1-1; TRBD1 might be the D (6 bases). Germline V gene lookup returns CDR1 KGHSH and CDR2 LQKENI. Trimming shortened V by 0 bases and J by 7 bases, and 12 bases separated the two germline ends. The CDR3 is 14 amino acids. The CDR3 bases are TGTGCCAGCTCACCACCATCGGACAGCATTGAAGCTTTCTTT. It is translated as CASSPPSDSIEAFF. The full variable domain, completed using reference TRBV18 and TRBJ1-1, is NAGVMQNPRHLVRRRGQEARLRCSPMKGHSHVYWYRQLPEEGLKFMVYLQKENIIDESGMPKERFSAEFPKEGPSILRIQQVVRGDSAAYFCASSPPSDSIEAFFGQGTRLTVV.

This clone was observed a single time. The V gene is TRBV27, the J gene TRBJ2-5; D remains ambiguous. CDR1 and CDR2 from the germline V gene are MNHEY and SMNVEV (reference sequence). The CDR3 totals 13 residues. V lost 3 bases to trimming and J lost 4 bases, with 9 bases between them. The CDR3 is CASSFGSGETQYF. CDR3 nucleotides: TGTGCCAGCAGTTTTGGGTCGGGAGAGACCCAGTACTTC.

This clone was counted only a few times. The CDR3: CASSLGLSSYEQYF. The CDR3 nucleotides are TGTGCCAGCAGCTTGGGACTGAGCTCCTACGAGCAGTACTTC. This chain connects TRBV7-9 to TRBJ2-7; the D gene is possibly TRBD2 (6 bases). The germline V and J ends were trimmed by 3 bases and 0 bases, with 9 bases remaining between them. CDR1 and CDR2 from the germline V gene are SEHNR and FQNEAQ (reference sequence). This CDR3 is built from 14 residues.

The gene calls are TRBV2 and TRBJ2-7; 10 bases align to TRBD1. The CDR3 totals 16 residues. From germline, CDR1 is SNHLY and CDR2 FYNNEI. Germline trimming cut 3 bases from V and 3 bases from J; bases unmatched to any gene: 8. CDR3 DNA sequence: TGTGCCAGCAGTGACAACCTAGGGACAGGGGACTACGAGCAGTACTTC. It is translated as CASSDNLGTGDYEQYF.

This clone was found a few times. The CDR3 bases are TGTGCCAGCAGCTTCTTAGCGGGAGGCCGGGGAGAGACCCAGTACTTC. Translated: CASSFLAGGRGETQYF. This chain links TRBV7-9 with TRBJ2-5; 10 positions agree with TRBD2. Germline-derived CDR1 and CDR2 are SEHNR and FQNEAQ (reference sequence). The trim removed 3 bases at V and 4 bases at J, leaving 8 bases unmatched. The CDR3 is 16 amino acids.

The V gene is TRBV15, the J gene TRBJ2-7, with 7 nucleotides matching TRBD1. V shed 0 bases and J 2 bases; nucleotides not matched to a gene: 7. The germline gives CDR1 LNHNV, CDR2 YYDKDF (reference sequence). The CDR3 is 16 residues long. The CDR3 DNA reads TGTGCCACCAGCAGAGAGCGGTACAGGGGAGCCTACGAGCAGTACTTC. Translated: CATSRERYRGAYEQYF.

This chain uses TRBV15 with TRBJ2-1, with D perhaps TRBD1 (5 bases). This CDR3 comprises 14 residues. Between the trimmed V and J ends, which lost 0 bases and 7 bases, there was a span of 10 bases. Per the germline V gene, CDR1 is LNHNV and CDR2 is YYDKDF (reference sequence). For the CDR3, the DNA is TGTGCCACCAGCAGAGATCCAGGGTTAAATGAGCAGTTCTTC. Translating it yields CATSRDPGLNEQFF.

This clone turned up a few times. The chain links TRBV11-2 to TRBJ1-4; D remains ambiguous. This CDR3 contains 12 residues. V was trimmed by 0 bases and J by 8 bases, leaving 4 bases between them. Germline V gene sequence: CDR1 SGHAT, CDR2 FQNNGV. Written as DNA, the CDR3 is TGTGCCAGCAGCTTAGATCGGGAAAAACTGTTTTTT. Translation gives CASSLDREKLFF.

This clone has a handful of counts. The chain joins TRBV14 to TRBJ2-2; TRBD2 aligns across 11 bases. The CDR3 runs to 17 residues. The germline CDR1 and CDR2 sequences are SGHDN and FVKESK. Trimming removed 4 bases from V and 4 bases from J; junction bases left unmatched: 8. CDR3 nucleotides: TGTGCCAGCAGCCTTGGTAGCGGGAGGGATGTCACCGGGGAGCTGTTTTTT. Translating it yields CASSLGSGRDVTGELFF.